One T cell receptor beta chain is described in this entry. Its target is not known. The record originates from a study of T cells in localized non-small cell lung cancer. Notes on the study in general: A median around 57 of the top 100 tumor clones appeared in adjacent lung. Uninvolved nearby lung showed the greatest T cell clonality, exceeding that found in tumor. Elevated circulating T cell density in blood was associated with longer overall survival. Since sequencing was restricted to only one region of the tumor, intratumor heterogeneity remains a possibility.

Germline lookup yields CDR1 MNHNY and CDR2 SVGAGI (reference sequence). The V segment lost 6 bases and the J segment 3 bases; nucleotides outside the gene matches: 11. The CDR3 is 16 amino acids. Sequencing used immunoSEQ multiplex PCR; TCRdb keeps in-frame clones, though not all of them. The table lists some 49,000 clones, 81% of them singletons. The material was peripheral blood mononuclear cells, obtained before any cancer treatment. The chain is built from TRBV6-6 and TRBJ1-3, with TRBD1 identical over 7 bases. The sequence came from a man between 40 and 69 years old with stage III lung adenocarcinoma. The CDR3, as DNA: TGTGCCAGCAGGGAACAGGGGTATACGCTTGGAAACACCATATATTTT. Residues: CASREQGYTLGNTIYF.